This is a list of T cell receptor beta chains from one sample in a study of blood T cell repertoires in COVID-19. Clones were sequenced by immunoSEQ multiplex PCR, and TCRdb holds only the in-frame ones, with some missing. The sample has some 400,000 clones, 85% to 90% seen once; the top ten hold around 1.7%. Sequences were obtained from PBMCs or T cells enriched from blood (not recorded which). Source of these receptors: a woman aged 30 to 39 who had recovered from COVID-19. The conserved cysteine and the conserved F or W are not part of the CDR3 here. The D gene is left open where the match is weak.

V gene,D gene,J gene,CDR3 protein
TRBV12-3/TRBV12-4,.,TRBJ2-3,ASSFSGDTQY
TRBV6-5,.,TRBJ1-6,ASTRGTYNSPLH
TRBV6-5,TRBD1,TRBJ1-2,ASTRDRGSYGYT
TRBV5-8,.,TRBJ2-3,ASSLGGRAGTDTQY
TRBV7-3,TRBD2,TRBJ2-3,ASSYVAIGSGGALGTQY
TRBV6-1,.,TRBJ1-5,ASSEGGTYSNQPQH
TRBV21-1,.,TRBJ1-1,ASSFRRQLNTEAF
TRBV6-5,.,TRBJ2-7,ASSPQGSYEQY
TRBV9,TRBD2,TRBJ2-3,ASSVNGRAEDTQY
TRBV9,TRBD1,TRBJ1-4,ASSSRQGTEKLF
TRBV6-6,.,TRBJ1-5,ASSYAGEGQPQH
TRBV28,TRBD2,TRBJ2-1,ATLGAGALPNEQF
TRBV7-9,.,TRBJ2-7,ASSLVAEQY
TRBV27,.,TRBJ1-1,ASSFDFMNTEAF
TRBV7-9,TRBD2,TRBJ2-1,ASSLGGSYNEQF
TRBV11-2,TRBD2,TRBJ2-1,ASSLLISGLAGLNEQF
TRBV11-1,.,TRBJ1-6,ASSFRGGNSPLH
TRBV11-3,TRBD2,TRBJ2-1,ASSLIAGSSYNEQF
TRBV7-2,.,TRBJ1-2,ASSLAVENYGYT
TRBV2,.,TRBJ2-7,ASRPGQLSYEQY
TRBV13,.,TRBJ2-1,ASSLGGRGAYNEQF
TRBV5-1,.,TRBJ2-7,ASSGRAAEQY
TRBV5-1,TRBD1,TRBJ2-2,ASSWGLDRATGELF
TRBV6-5,TRBD1,TRBJ1-5,ASRRQGYSNQPQH
TRBV4-1,.,TRBJ1-4,ASSQEPTNEKLF
TRBV20-1,.,TRBJ2-7,SAQADYEQY
TRBV27,.,TRBJ2-1,ASSTGSSYNEQF
TRBV5-5,.,TRBJ1-6,ASSFGNRGSSYNSPLH
TRBV14,.,TRBJ2-7,ASSHPGPFYEQY
TRBV30,.,TRBJ1-2,AWSVSVEKGYT
TRBV7-3,TRBD2,TRBJ2-5,ASSPGASGGETQY
TRBV20-1,TRBD2,TRBJ2-5,SASRATSGEETQY
TRBV21-1,.,TRBJ2-7,ASSKGGNSYEQY
TRBV7-9,.,TRBJ2-1,ASALAGQTVYNEQF
TRBV9,.,TRBJ1-6,ASSAVGVDSPLH
TRBV28,.,TRBJ2-1,ASSTWTVNEQF
TRBV27,.,TRBJ1-1,ASSLHGTPNTEAF
TRBV9,.,TRBJ2-1,ASSAMDTEQF
TRBV10-3,.,TRBJ1-1,AISVQGVSTEAF
TRBV11-2,TRBD1,TRBJ2-7,ASSLDPGATGAPTYEQY
TRBV28,.,TRBJ2-1,ASSFLTGVGDNEQF
TRBV15,TRBD1,TRBJ2-5,ATSRNDRGETQY
TRBV5-4,TRBD2,TRBJ2-5,ASSLSGGAETQY
TRBV5-1,TRBD1,TRBJ1-2,ASSLGLGQKNYGYT
TRBV5-4,.,TRBJ1-3,ASSSVGPSGNTIY
TRBV19,.,TRBJ1-1,ASSTPGNTEAF
TRBV6-5,.,TRBJ1-3,ASSRKLGAGNTIY
TRBV7-2,TRBD1,TRBJ1-3,ASSIRDRETNTIY
TRBV27,.,TRBJ2-3,ASSLRPGGDTDTQY
TRBV5-4,.,TRBJ2-1,ASSAFGGDVQF
TRBV9,TRBD1,TRBJ1-4,ASSVGTGFNEKLF
TRBV18,.,TRBJ1-1,ASSPQPGRTMNTEAF
TRBV30,.,TRBJ2-1,AWSVQRDNEQF
TRBV6-5,.,TRBJ1-5,ASSRTAGNQPQH
TRBV7-8,.,TRBJ1-5,ASSPWRGLSNQPQH
TRBV27,TRBD1,TRBJ1-1,ASSPGQGRLPTEAF
TRBV7-2,TRBD2,TRBJ2-1,ARVAGGLNEQF